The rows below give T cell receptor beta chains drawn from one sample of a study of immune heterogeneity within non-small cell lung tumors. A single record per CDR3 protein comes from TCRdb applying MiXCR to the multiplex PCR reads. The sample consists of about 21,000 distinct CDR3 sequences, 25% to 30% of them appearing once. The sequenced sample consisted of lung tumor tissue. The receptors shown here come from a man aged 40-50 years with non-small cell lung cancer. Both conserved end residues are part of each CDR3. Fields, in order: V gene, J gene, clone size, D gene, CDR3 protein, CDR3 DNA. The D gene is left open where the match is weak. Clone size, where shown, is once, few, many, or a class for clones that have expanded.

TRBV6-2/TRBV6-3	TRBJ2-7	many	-	CASTDFRTTFYEQYF	TGTGCCAGCACTGATTTCAGGACCACTTTCTACGAGCAGTACTTC
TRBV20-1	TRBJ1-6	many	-	CSARDSGPQGLSSPLHF	TGCAGTGCTAGAGATAGTGGGCCACAGGGTTTAAGTTCACCCCTCCACTTT
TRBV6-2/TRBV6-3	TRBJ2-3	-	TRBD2	CASSRTSGGEGATDTQYF	TGTGCCAGCAGTCGGACTAGCGGGGGGGAGGGGGCCACAGATACGCAGTATTTT
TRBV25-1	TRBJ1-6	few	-	CASSRQDDSPLHF	TGTGCCAGCAGTAGGCAGGATGATTCACCCCTCCACTTT
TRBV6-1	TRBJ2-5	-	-	CASRLGQTKETQYF	TGTGCCAGCAGGTTGGGACAAACAAAAGAGACCCAGTACTTC
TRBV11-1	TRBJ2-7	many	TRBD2	CASSPRRGEINEQYF	TGTGCCAGCAGCCCTAGGCGGGGGGAGATCAACGAGCAGTACTTC
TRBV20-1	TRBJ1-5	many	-	CSAGGTPQQPQHF	TGCAGTGCTGGGGGGACCCCCCAGCAGCCCCAGCATTTT
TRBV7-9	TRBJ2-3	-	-	CASNSLYTDTQYF	TGTGCCAGCAACAGTTTATACACAGATACGCAGTATTTT
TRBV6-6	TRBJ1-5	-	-	CASSYSASSNNPQHF	TGTGCCAGCAGTTACTCGGCGAGTAGCAATAACCCCCAGCATTTT
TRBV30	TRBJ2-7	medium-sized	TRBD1	CAWSETGWGRQYF	TGTGCCTGGAGTGAGACAGGGTGGGGACGGCAGTACTTC
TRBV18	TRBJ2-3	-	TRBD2	CASQTGLAAADTQYF	TGTGCCAGCCAGACCGGACTAGCAGCGGCAGATACGCAGTATTTT
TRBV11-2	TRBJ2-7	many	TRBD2	CASSFARTSGSLGQYF	TGTGCCAGCAGCTTTGCCCGGACTAGCGGGAGTTTAGGGCAGTACTTC
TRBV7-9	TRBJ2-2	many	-	CASSFDSAGELFF	TGTGCCAGCAGCTTTGATAGCGCCGGGGAGCTGTTTTTT
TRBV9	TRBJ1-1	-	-	CASSVEAYTEAFF	TGTGCCAGCAGCGTAGAGGCGTACACTGAAGCTTTCTTT
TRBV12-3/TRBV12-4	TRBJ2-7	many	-	CASSAKQGGEQYF	TGTGCCAGCAGTGCCAAACAGGGAGGCGAGCAGTACTTC
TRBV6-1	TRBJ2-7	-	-	CASSNRPQYF	TGTGCCAGCAGTAACAGGCCGCAGTACTTC
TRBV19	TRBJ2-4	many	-	CASSLQNIQYF	TGTGCCAGTAGTCTCCAGAACATTCAGTACTTC
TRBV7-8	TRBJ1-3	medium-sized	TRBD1	CASSLIAGTDGSGNTIYF	TGTGCCAGCAGCCTAATCGCCGGGACAGATGGCTCTGGAAACACCATATATTTT
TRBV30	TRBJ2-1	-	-	CAWREGAKYNEQFF	TGTGCCTGGAGAGAAGGGGCTAAGTACAATGAGCAGTTCTTC
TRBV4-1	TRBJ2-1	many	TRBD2	CASSQDIAGGYYNEQFF	TGCGCCAGCAGCCAAGATATAGCGGGAGGGTACTACAATGAGCAGTTCTTC
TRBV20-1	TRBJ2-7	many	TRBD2	CSARALAGSYEQYF	TGCAGTGCTAGGGCACTAGCGGGGTCCTACGAGCAGTACTTC
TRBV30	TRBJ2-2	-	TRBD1	CAWSRGTGRGTGQLFF	TGTGCCTGGAGCCGAGGGACAGGGCGCGGGACCGGGCAGCTGTTTTTT
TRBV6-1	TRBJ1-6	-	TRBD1	CTSTRDSNNSPLHF	TGTACCAGCACCCGGGACAGTAATAATTCACCCCTCCACTTT
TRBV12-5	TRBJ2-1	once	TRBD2	CASGLVLGREGYNEEFF	TGTGCTAGTGGTTTGGTACTAGGCAGGGAGGGGTACAATGAGGAGTTCTTC
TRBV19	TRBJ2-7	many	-	CASREDRDNYEQYF	TGTGCCAGTAGAGAAGACAGAGATAACTACGAGCAGTACTTC
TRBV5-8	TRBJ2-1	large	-	CASSLGVGDGYNEQFF	TGTGCCAGCAGCTTGGGTGTGGGAGACGGCTACAATGAGCAGTTCTTC
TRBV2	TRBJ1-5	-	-	CASTEPQIGDQPQHF	TGTGCCAGCACTGAACCCCAGATAGGGGATCAGCCCCAGCATTTT
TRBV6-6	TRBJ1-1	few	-	CASSYGTMNTEAFF	TGTGCCAGCAGTTACGGTACCATGAACACTGAAGCTTTCTTT
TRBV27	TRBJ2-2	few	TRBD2	CASSFGGLAGGVVTGELLF	TGTGCCAGCAGTTTTGGGGGACTAGCGGGAGGAGTGGTCACCGGGGAGCTGCTTTTT
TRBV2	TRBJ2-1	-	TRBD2	CARTSGGNPYNEQFF	TGTGCCAGAACAAGCGGGGGGAACCCCTACAATGAGCAGTTCTTC
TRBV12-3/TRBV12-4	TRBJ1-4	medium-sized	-	CASSSGGREKLFF	TGTGCCAGCAGTTCCGGGGGAAGGGAAAAACTGTTTTTT
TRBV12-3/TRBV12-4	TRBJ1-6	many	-	CASTSGSHLHF	TGTGCCAGCACCTCGGGCAGTCACCTCCACTTT
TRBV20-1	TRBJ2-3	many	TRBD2	CSASETSTADTQYF	TGCAGTGCTAGCGAGACTAGCACCGCAGATACGCAGTATTTT
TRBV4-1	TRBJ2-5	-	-	CASRHGMGSLKTQYF	TGCGCCAGCAGACACGGGATGGGGTCCTTAAAGACCCAGTACTTC
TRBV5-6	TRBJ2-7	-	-	CASSSGGNRLSFEQYF	TGTGCCAGCAGCTCAGGGGGGAACCGCCTCTCCTTCGAGCAGTACTTC
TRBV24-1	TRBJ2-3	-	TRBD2	CATSPSGRATTDTQYF	TGTGCCACCAGTCCTAGCGGGAGGGCTACGACAGATACGCAGTATTTT
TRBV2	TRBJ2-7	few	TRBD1	CASRVGQGTYEQYF	TGTGCCAGCAGGGTAGGACAGGGGACATACGAGCAGTACTTC
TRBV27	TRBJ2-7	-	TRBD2	CASSSSGIDYEQYF	TGTGCCAGCAGTTCTAGCGGGATCGACTACGAGCAGTACTTC
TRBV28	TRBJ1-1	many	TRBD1	CASSLGTGKGKAFF	TGTGCCAGCAGTTTAGGGACAGGGAAGGGAAAAGCTTTCTTT
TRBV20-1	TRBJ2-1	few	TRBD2	CSGTSGRGIYNEQFF	TGCAGTGGGACTAGCGGGAGAGGAATTTACAATGAGCAGTTCTTC
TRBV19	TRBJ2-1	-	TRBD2	CASGETGLVTKQFF	TGTGCCAGTGGTGAAACGGGACTAGTGACTAAGCAGTTCTTC